The T cell receptor (beta chain) described here comes from a study of blood T cell repertoires in COVID-19 (dated by TCRdb to the early 2020s). For the study in its entirety: Collaborator samples came from the United States, Italy and Spain and covered acute and convalescent phases of COVID-19. The material from the prospective study consisted of cDNA or gDNA derived from T cells, B-cell-depleted T cells, or PBMCs. Subjects who had been exposed to COVID-19, were actively infected with it, or had recovered from it provided the deeply sampled blood TCRbeta repertoires that made up the dataset. The repertoires were released in a freely available public database meant as a resource for research on the immune response to SARS-CoV-2. Samples were obtained from the ongoing ImmuneRACE study (first 160 participants) and from about 1,300 subjects provided by 6 global collaborators. Sample metadata almost always included a de-identified subject ID, COVID-19 status, age in years and sex. Where available, HLA class I and class II types were obtained from metadata supplied by the sample provider rather than from assay-based typing.

Broad study findings and their caveats: The amount of clinical and demographic metadata varied by source and participant and was provided uncurated.

Participants in the prospective study were aged about 18 to 90 years, lived in 20 to 25 United States geographic areas, and enrolled through a virtual design. To assign participants to cohorts, the prospective study relied on clinical history that participants themselves reported in a screening survey and a study questionnaire. For ImmuneRACE Cohort 3, a participant was defined as recovered based on two consecutive negative NP/OP PCR tests, clearance by a healthcare professional, or resolution of symptoms. In the prospective study, whole blood, serum and a nasopharyngeal or oropharyngeal swab were collected from each participant by mobile phlebotomists. Prospective study participants could optionally give additional blood draws and questionnaires over an approximately two-month period. Before DNA extraction, prospective study blood samples were shipped either frozen or at room temperature. The immunoSEQ Assay, a bias-controlled multiplex PCR, was used to amplify TCRbeta CDR3 regions from genomic DNA. The paper's data handling went like this. Nucleated cell counts per sample were estimated from amplification of reference gene primers within the assay. Sequence reads were collapsed and filtered to measure the absolute abundance of every unique TCRbeta CDR3 rearrangement. For each sample, productive Simpson clonality was calculated by taking the square root of Simpson's diversity index across productive rearrangements. The table was pulled from immuneACCESS by TCRdb, which kept in-frame rearrangements only. Such tables lose some clones; where checked, under half of the loss comes from unresolved V genes, and the rest has no known cause. For V, J and clone size, that table is used; D and trimming come from the DNA. This sample has 350,000 to 400,000 clones in its table, and around 90% of those were observed once. 0.9% to 1.5% of the sample is in the top ten clones.

The CDR3 starts with the cysteine, ends with the phenylalanine, and has 14 residues. The entry retains the CDR3 DNA only, 42 bases that are in frame from base 1. Trimming removed 2 bases from V and 7 bases from J, leaving 10 bases between the germline ends. Taken from the germline V gene, the CDR1 and CDR2 loops are SGHRS and YFSETQ. With regard to this clone: There is no known antigen for this receptor. No qualities accompany the bases; no much larger clone lies one base away.

This receptor was obtained from a woman aged 18-30 years who had recovered from COVID-19. The V and J segments used are TRBV5-1 and TRBJ1-6, with the D gene call left open. Sequencing used PBMCs or T cells enriched from blood (not recorded which). Read as DNA, the sequence is TGCGCCAGCAGCTTATCCGGGTACAATTCACCCCTCCACTTT. This translates into CASSLSGYNSPLHF. Full variable domain (CDR3 extended with the reference TRBV5-1 and TRBJ1-6 proteins): KAGVTQTPRYLIKTRGQQVTLSCSPISGHRSVSWYQQTPGQGLQFLFEYFSETQRNKGNFPGRFSGRQFSNSRSEMNVSTLELGDSALYLCASSLSGYNSPLHFGNGTRLTVT.